The 7 T cell receptor beta chains in this list originate from one sample, sequenced in a study of T cells in Graves' hyperthyroidism and ophthalmopathy. RNA transcripts gave rise to amplified TCR beta CDR3 regions. During a first-round RT-PCR of the TCR CDR3, the HTBI primer set was used. One entry per CDR3 protein results from TCRdb running MiXCR on the multiplex PCR reads. The sample carries under 400,000 distinct CDR3 sequences, around 20% recorded once. The sample taken for sequencing was blood. The receptors come from a woman aged 50 to 60 with Graves' hyperthyroidism.

Comment on this clonotype: A much larger clone sits a single nucleotide away, making a read error possible. J is TRBJ2-3 and V is TRBV3-1; tentatively, D is TRBD2 (5 bases). The CDR3 length is 14 residues. CDR1 is LGHDT and CDR2 is YNNKEL in the germline V gene (reference sequence). The CDR3 bases are TGTACCAGCAGCCAAGGGCTTGCTCGGGGTACGCAGTATTTT. Amino acid sequence: CTSSQGLARGTQYF.

The chain employs TRBV5-1 and TRBJ1-4, with D possibly matching TRBD1 (5 bases). Germline V gene sequence: CDR1 SGHRS, CDR2 YFSETQ. The V end lost 3 bases, the J end lost 6 bases, and 18 bases lay between the germline ends. The CDR3 runs to 16 residues. Written as DNA, the CDR3 is TGCGCCAGCAGCTGGGGTCGGGGGGGTCTAGATGAAAAACTGTTTTTT. This encodes CASSWGRGGLDEKLFF.

V is TRBV28 and J is TRBJ1-6; TRBD1 agrees at 7 bases. CDR1 and CDR2 (germline): MDHEN, SYDVKM. This CDR3 has 16 residues. The ends lost 8 bases at V and 4 bases at J; junction bases unmatched: 11. DNA for the CDR3: TGTGCCAGCCTCCCAGGGGGGAACTTTTATAATTCACCCCTCCACTTT. Translation gives CASLPGGNFYNSPLHF.

Regarding this clonotype: A read error may be the cause here, since a much bigger clone is one base away. This chain connects TRBV15 to TRBJ2-6, with D perhaps being TRBD1 or TRBD2 (6 bases each). This CDR3 has 20 residues. From germline, CDR1 is LNHNV and CDR2 YYDKDF (reference sequence). DNA for the CDR3: TGTGCCACCAGCAGAGAAGGGGGATTGGTTGGGAGGAGTGGGACCAACGTCCTGACTTTC. This codes for CATSREGGLVGRSGTNVLTF.

The chain carries TRBV6-2 or TRBV6-3 and TRBJ1-4, with a possible D match to TRBD1 (5 bases). The CDR3 is made up of 14 amino acids. Trimming took 7 bases from V and 10 from J, leaving 19 bases between them. CDR1 is MNHEY, CDR2 SVGEGT, per germline. The CDR3 DNA sequence: TGTGCCAGCACAGATTCGGACATGCTAGGAAAACTGTTTTTT. This sequence encodes CASTDSDMLGKLFF.

This sequence joins TRBV19 and TRBJ1-1, with 11 bases lining up with TRBD1. V gave up 6 bases and J gave up 5 bases; unmatched junction bases: 5. CDR1 LNHDA and CDR2 SQIVND come from the germline V gene (reference sequence). The CDR3 consists of 14 residues. CDR3: CASRGGQGGTEAFF. The CDR3 DNA sequence: TGTGCCAGTAGGGGGGGACAGGGGGGGACTGAAGCTTTCTTT.

The gene calls are TRBV19 and TRBJ1-4; 12 bases align to TRBD1. Losses at the gene ends were 6 bases for V and 8 bases for J; bases not matched to a gene: 4. CDR1 is LNHDA and CDR2 is SQIVND in the germline V gene (reference sequence). The CDR3 covers 14 residues. The CDR3 loop reads CASRGTGGREKLFF. DNA of the CDR3: TGTGCCAGTAGAGGGACAGGGGGCCGAGAAAAACTGTTTTTT.